This T cell receptor (beta chain) emerged from a study of T-cell reconstitution after alpha-beta-depleted transplantation in children. Study-wide points: T-cell numbers and diversity, one year after transplant, stemmed largely from T cells that were newly produced. High day-60 TCRbeta diversity in some patients came from surviving recipient T cells and thymic progenitors. Expanded clones from the graft, numbering several hundred, reportedly supplied alpha-beta T cells about two months after transplant.

In this sample, this clonotype turned up a few times. As yet, its antigen is unknown. Unique molecular identifiers tagged the TCRbeta library. TCRdb analysed the PCR reads with MiXCR anew, one entry per CDR3 protein. The table has around 700,000 distinct CDR3 sequences, roughly 13% seen once. Trimming removed 5 bases from V and 4 bases from J; junction bases left unmatched: 3. Germline loops: CDR1 SEHNR, CDR2 FQNEAQ (reference sequence). The CDR3 covers 15 residues. This material consisted of PBMCs, taken before TCRalphabeta/CD19-depleted stem cell transplant. The chain couples TRBV7-9 to TRBJ2-2; 11 nucleotides line up with TRBD2. The receptor was derived from a girl aged 2 to 10 with congenital amegakaryocytic thrombocytopenia, due to receive a stem cell transplant. The CDR3 bases are TGTGCCAGCAGCAGGACTAGCGGGCCCACCGGGGAGCTGTTTTTT. As protein: CASSRTSGPTGELFF.